The following is a T cell receptor (beta chain) sequence with its context. The antigen is undetermined. This entry is derived from a study of T cell repertoires in cytomegalovirus infection. Study-level findings and limits: There were HLA-C-restricted CMV-specific TCR beta clonotypes dominating the ex vivo response.

Trimming took 0 bases from V and 8 from J, leaving 5 bases between them. The CDR3 runs to 13 residues. CDR1 and CDR2 (germline): LGHNA, YSLEER. In TCRdb, the reads were re-called with MiXCR into one record per CDR3 protein. The repertoire holds approximately 100,000 distinct CDR3 sequences, with 20% to 30% as singletons. Specimen: CD8+ T cells from PBMCs. The source of this sequence is a human donor in good health (CMV status not recorded). Some clones in this sample may be carry-over from other donors' samples. V and J are TRBV4-3 and TRBJ1-6; D is uncertain. This chain's CDR3 is CASSQDSHSPLHF. The CDR3 bases are TGCGCCAGCAGCCAAGATTCCCATTCACCCCTCCACTTT.